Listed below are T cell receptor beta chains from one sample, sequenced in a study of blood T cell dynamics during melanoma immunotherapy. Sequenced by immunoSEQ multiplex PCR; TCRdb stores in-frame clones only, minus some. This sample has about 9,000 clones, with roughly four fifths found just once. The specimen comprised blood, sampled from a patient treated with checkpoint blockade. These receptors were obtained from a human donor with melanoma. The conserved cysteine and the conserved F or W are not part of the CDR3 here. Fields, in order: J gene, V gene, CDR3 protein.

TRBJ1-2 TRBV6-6 ASSYSWAGDGYT
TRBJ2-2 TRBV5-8 ASSLVGSRGGELF
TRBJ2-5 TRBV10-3 AISGVLGGQSQETQY
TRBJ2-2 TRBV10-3 AIRAGTENTGELF
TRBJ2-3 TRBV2 ASSEAHGPDTQY
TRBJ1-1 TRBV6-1 ASSWGGTGNTEAF
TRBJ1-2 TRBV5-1 ASSPDHNYGYT
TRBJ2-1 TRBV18 ASSPPGPNEQF
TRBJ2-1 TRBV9 ASSSNPGTGDNEQF
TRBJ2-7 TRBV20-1 SARKDREQY
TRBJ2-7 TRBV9 ASSAGLTGSYEQY
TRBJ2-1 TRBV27 ASSVLLSSYNEQF
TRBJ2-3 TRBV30 AWRRLAASTDTQY
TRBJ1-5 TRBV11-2 ASSSDRAWDQPQH
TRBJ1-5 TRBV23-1 ASSPWGRYQPQH
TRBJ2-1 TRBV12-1 ASSFGTGTYKRQF
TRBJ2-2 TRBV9 ASSVAPSGRNTGELF
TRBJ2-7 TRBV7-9 ASSLGGADYEQY
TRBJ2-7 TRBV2 ASNGGIYEQY